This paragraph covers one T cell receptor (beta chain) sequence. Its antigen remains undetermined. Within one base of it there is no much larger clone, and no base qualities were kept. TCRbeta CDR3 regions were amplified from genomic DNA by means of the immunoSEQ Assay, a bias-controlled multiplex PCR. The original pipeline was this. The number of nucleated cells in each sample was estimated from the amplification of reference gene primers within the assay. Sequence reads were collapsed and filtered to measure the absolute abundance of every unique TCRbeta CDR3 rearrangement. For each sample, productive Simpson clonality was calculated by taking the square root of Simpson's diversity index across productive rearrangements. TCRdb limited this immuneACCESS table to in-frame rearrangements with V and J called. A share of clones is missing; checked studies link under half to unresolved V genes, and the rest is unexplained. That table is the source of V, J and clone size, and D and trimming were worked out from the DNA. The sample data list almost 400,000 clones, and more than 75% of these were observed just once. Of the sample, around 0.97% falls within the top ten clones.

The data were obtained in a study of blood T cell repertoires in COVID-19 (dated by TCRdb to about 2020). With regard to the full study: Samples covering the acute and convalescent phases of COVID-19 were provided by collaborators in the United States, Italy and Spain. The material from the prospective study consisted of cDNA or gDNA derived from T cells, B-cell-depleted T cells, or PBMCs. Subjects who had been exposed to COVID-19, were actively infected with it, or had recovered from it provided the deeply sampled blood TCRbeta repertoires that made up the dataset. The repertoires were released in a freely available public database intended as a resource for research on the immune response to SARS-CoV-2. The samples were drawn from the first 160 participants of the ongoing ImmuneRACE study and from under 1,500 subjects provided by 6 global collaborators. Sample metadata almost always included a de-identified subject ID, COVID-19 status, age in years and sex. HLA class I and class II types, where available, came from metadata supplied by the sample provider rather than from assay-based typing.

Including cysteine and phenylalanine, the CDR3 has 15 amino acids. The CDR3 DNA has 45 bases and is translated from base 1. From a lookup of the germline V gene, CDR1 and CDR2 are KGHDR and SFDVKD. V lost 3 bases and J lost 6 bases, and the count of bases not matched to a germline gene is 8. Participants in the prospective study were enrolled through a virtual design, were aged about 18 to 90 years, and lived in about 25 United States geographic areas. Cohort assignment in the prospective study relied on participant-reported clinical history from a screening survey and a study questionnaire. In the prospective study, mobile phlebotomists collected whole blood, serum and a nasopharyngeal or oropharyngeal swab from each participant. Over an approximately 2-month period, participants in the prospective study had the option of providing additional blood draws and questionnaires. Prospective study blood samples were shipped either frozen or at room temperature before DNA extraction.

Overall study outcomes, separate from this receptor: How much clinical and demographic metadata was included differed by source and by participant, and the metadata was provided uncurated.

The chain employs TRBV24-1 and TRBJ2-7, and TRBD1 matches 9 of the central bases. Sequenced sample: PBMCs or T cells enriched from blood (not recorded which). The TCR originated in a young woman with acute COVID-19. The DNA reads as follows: TGTGCCACCAGTGATCCGGGACAGGGTTCGGCCGAGCAGTACTTC. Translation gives CATSDPGQGSAEQYF.